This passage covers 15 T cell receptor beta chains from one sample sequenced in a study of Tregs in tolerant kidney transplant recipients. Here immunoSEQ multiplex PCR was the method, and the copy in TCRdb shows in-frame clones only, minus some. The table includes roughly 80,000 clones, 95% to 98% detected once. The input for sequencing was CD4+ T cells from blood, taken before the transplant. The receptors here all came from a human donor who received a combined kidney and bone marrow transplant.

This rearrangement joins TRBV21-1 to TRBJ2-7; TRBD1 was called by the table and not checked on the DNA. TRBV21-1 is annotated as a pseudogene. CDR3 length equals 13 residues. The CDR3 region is CASSFRTVYEQYF. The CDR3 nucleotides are TGTGCCAGCAGCTTCCGGACAGTTTACGAGCAGTACTTC.

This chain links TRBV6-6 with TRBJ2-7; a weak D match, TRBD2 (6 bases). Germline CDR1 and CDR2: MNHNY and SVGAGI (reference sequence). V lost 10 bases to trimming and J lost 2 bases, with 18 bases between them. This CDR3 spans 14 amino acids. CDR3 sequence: CATLAPTRPYEQYF. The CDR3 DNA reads TGTGCCACCCTAGCGCCGACACGCCCCTACGAGCAGTACTTC.

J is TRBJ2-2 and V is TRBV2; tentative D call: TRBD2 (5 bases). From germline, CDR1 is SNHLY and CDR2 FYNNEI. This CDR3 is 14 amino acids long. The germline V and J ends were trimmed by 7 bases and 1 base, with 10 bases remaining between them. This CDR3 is CASKAGLNTGELFF. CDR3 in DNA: TGTGCCAGCAAGGCCGGACTGAACACCGGGGAGCTGTTTTTT.

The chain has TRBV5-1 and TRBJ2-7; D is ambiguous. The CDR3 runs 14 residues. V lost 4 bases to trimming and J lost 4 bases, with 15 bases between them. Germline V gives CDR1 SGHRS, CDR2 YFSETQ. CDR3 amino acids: CASSVISLEYEQYF. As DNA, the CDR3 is TGCGCCAGCAGCGTGATTAGCCTGGAGTACGAGCAGTACTTC.

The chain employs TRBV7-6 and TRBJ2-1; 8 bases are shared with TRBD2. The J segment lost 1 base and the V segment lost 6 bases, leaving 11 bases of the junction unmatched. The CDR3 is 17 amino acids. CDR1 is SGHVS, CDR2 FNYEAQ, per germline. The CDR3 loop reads CASSQFSGTASYNEQFF. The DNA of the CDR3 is TGTGCCAGCAGTCAATTTAGCGGGACCGCGTCCTACAATGAGCAGTTCTTC.

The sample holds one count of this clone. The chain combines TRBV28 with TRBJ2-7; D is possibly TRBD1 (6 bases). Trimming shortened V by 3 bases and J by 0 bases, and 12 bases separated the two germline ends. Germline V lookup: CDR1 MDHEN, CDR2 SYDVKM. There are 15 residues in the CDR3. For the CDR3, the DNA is TGTGCCAGCAGTTTCAGGGGCAAAAGCTCCTACGAGCAGTACTTC. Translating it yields CASSFRGKSSYEQYF.

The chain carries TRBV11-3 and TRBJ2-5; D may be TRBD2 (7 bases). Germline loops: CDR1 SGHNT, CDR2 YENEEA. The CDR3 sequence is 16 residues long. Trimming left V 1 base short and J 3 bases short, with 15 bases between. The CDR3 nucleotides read TGTGCCAGCAGCTTAGTAGGGGGAGGGGGGAAAGAGACCCAGTACTTC. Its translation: CASSLVGGGGKETQYF.

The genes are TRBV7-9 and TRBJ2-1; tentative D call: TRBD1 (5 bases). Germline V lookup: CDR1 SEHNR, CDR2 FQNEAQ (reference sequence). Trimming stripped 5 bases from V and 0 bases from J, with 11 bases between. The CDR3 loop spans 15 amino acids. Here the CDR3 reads CASSARQSSYNEQFF. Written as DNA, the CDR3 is TGTGCCAGCAGCGCGCGACAGAGCTCCTACAATGAGCAGTTCTTC.

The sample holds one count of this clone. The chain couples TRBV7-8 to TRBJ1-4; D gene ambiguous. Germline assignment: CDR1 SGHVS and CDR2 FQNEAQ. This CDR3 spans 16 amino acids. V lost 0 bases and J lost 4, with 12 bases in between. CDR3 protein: CASSLAVTRDNEKLFF. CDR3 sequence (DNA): TGTGCCAGCAGCTTAGCGGTTACGAGGGATAATGAAAAACTGTTTTTT.

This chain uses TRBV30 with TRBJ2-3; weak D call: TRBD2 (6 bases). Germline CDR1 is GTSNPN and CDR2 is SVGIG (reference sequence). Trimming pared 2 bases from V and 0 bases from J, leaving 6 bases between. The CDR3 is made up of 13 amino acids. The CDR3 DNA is TGTGCCTGGAGTCGGGAGAGCACAGATACGCAGTATTTT. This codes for CAWSRESTDTQYF. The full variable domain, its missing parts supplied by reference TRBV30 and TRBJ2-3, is SQTIHQWPATLVQPVGSPLSLECTVEGTSNPNLYWYRQAAGRGLQLLFYSVGIGQISSEVPQNLSASRPQDRQFILSSKKLLLSDSGFYLCAWSRESTDTQYFGPGTRLTVL.

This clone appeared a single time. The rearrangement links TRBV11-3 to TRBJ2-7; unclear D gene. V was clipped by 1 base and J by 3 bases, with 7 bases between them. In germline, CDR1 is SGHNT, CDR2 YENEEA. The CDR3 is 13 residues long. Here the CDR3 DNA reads TGTGCCAGCAGCTTAGGGCTCAACTACGAGCAGTACTTC. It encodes CASSLGLNYEQYF.

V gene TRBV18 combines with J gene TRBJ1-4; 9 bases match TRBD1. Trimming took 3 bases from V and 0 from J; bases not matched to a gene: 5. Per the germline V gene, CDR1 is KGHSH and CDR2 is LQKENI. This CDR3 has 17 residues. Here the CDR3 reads CASSPGTGFATNEKLFF. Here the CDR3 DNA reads TGTGCCAGCTCACCCGGGACAGGGTTTGCAACTAATGAAAAACTGTTTTTT.

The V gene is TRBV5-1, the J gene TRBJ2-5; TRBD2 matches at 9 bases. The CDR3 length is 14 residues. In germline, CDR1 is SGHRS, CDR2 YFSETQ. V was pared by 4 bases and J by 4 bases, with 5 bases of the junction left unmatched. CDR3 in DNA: TGCGCCAGCAGCCCCGGACTAGCGACAGAGACCCAGTACTTC. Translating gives CASSPGLATETQYF.

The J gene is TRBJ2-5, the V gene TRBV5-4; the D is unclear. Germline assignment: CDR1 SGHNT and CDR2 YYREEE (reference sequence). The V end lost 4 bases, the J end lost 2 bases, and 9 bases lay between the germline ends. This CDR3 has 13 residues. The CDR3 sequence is CASSATVQETQYF. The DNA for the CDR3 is TGTGCCAGCAGCGCGACTGTACAAGAGACCCAGTACTTC. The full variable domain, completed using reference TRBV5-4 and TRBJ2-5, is ETGVTQSPTHLIKTRGQQVTLRCSSQSGHNTVSWYQQALGQGPQFIFQYYREEENGRGNFPPRFSGLQFPNYSSELNVNALELDDSALYLCASSATVQETQYFGPGTRLLVL.

DNA of the CDR3: TGTGCCAGCCGCCCTTTTTCGGATTCACCCCTCCACTTT. Translation gives CASRPFSDSPLHF. J is TRBJ1-6 and V is TRBV7-9; D is unresolved. This CDR3 comprises 13 residues. Per germline, CDR1 SEHNR and CDR2 FQNEAQ (reference sequence). V lost 8 bases, J lost 8 bases, and 13 bases lay in between.